These 9 T cell receptor beta chains were sequenced from one sample in a study of blood T cell repertoires in COVID-19. Measured with immunoSEQ multiplex PCR; TCRdb has only the in-frame clones, and not every one. The profile shows a few hundred thousand clones, roughly nine tenths of them singletons. The sequenced sample consisted of peripheral blood. These receptor sequences come from a woman in her fifties or sixties who had recovered from COVID-19.

This clone showed up just a few times. The chain is built from TRBV28 and TRBJ1-5; D gene ambiguous. The CDR3 sequence is 16 residues long. V was clipped by 8 bases and J by 2 bases, with 19 bases between them. Germline assignment: CDR1 MDHEN and CDR2 SYDVKM. The CDR3 loop reads CASRQQRFWGNQPQHF. As DNA, the CDR3 is TGTGCCAGCCGGCAGCAGCGGTTCTGGGGCAATCAGCCCCAGCATTTT.

The chain recombines TRBV19 with TRBJ1-2, with a weak D call TRBD1 (5 bases). CDR3 length: 16 amino acids. Germline V gene sequence: CDR1 LNHDA, CDR2 SQIVND (reference sequence). V was pared by 3 bases and J by 3 bases, with 17 bases between. CDR3 DNA: TGTGCCAGTAGTATCAGACAGACCCATTGGGACTATGGCTACACCTTC. As protein: CASSIRQTHWDYGYTF.

In its sample, this clone was seen a few times. CDR3 coding DNA: TGTGCCAGCAGCCCTAGCGGGAGACCTCCTTACGAGCAGTACTTC. This sequence encodes CASSPSGRPPYEQYF. The V call is TRBV28, the J call TRBJ2-7; 10 bases align to TRBD2. CDR1 is MDHEN and CDR2 is SYDVKM in the germline V gene. Trimming cost V 6 bases and J 4 bases; bases outside gene matches: 9. The CDR3 runs 15 residues.

The chain combines TRBV28 with TRBJ1-4; 12 bases are shared with TRBD1. The CDR3 has 18 amino acids. CDR1 is MDHEN and CDR2 is SYDVKM in the germline V gene. V shed 4 bases and J 7 bases; nucleotides not matched to a gene: 13. The CDR3 spells CASSSGGQGARGSEKLFF. The CDR3 nucleotides are TGTGCCAGCAGTTCCGGGGGACAGGGGGCGCGGGGGAGTGAAAAACTGTTTTTT. The full variable domain, completed using reference TRBV28 and TRBJ1-4, is DVKVTQSSRYLVKRTGEKVFLECVQDMDHENMFWYRQDPGLGLRLIYFSYDVKMKEKGDIPEGYSVSREKKERFSLILESASTNQTSMYLCASSSGGQGARGSEKLFFGSGTQLSVL.

The chain combines TRBV30 with TRBJ2-3; TRBD2 matches 7 bases. The CDR3 has 17 amino acids. The V segment lost 1 base and the J segment 6 bases; nucleotides outside the gene matches: 16. The germline CDR1 and CDR2 sequences are GTSNPN and SVGIG (reference sequence). This CDR3 reads CAWSEGAGTINGDTQYF. Here the CDR3 DNA reads TGTGCCTGGAGTGAAGGCGCCGGGACTATCAACGGGGATACGCAGTATTTT.

The rearrangement uses TRBV5-1 and TRBJ2-6, with D hard to call. V was trimmed by 5 bases and J by 0 bases, leaving 6 bases between them. The CDR3 is 14 amino acids. The germline gives CDR1 SGHRS, CDR2 YFSETQ. CDR3 in DNA: TGCGCCAGCAGGTCGGTCTCTGGGGCCAACGTCCTGACTTTC. This gives the protein CASRSVSGANVLTF.

The chain links TRBV5-1 to TRBJ1-1; the D gene is possibly TRBD1 (6 bases). CDR1 is SGHRS, CDR2 YFSETQ, per germline. The V end lost 4 bases, the J end lost 1 base, and 20 bases lay between the germline ends. The CDR3 is made up of 17 amino acids. This chain's CDR3 is CASSPSPGTSTNTEAFF. The CDR3 nucleotides read TGCGCCAGCAGCCCGTCCCCCGGGACATCTACGAACACTGAAGCTTTCTTT.

The V and J genes are TRBV7-2 and TRBJ1-2; D unresolved. In germline, CDR1 is SGHTA, CDR2 FQGNSA. The CDR3 is made up of 15 amino acids. V dropped 1 base and J dropped 4 bases, with 13 bases sitting between them. The DNA for the CDR3 is TGTGCCAGCAGCTTAGGCGGGCGGACCCTCTATGGCTACACCTTC. Its translation: CASSLGGRTLYGYTF. Based on the CDR3 plus reference TRBV7-2 and TRBJ1-2, the full variable domain is GAGVSQSPSNKVTEKGKDVELRCDPISGHTALYWYRQSLGQGLEFLIYFQGNSAPDKSGLPSDRFSAERTGGSVSTLTIQRTQQEDSAVYLCASSLGGRTLYGYTFGSGTRLTVV.

Only a few counts were recorded for this clone. CDR3 residues: CASSPPGQGAYNEQFF. The DNA of the CDR3 is TGTGCCAGCAGTCCACCGGGACAGGGGGCCTACAATGAGCAGTTCTTC. The chain employs TRBV2 and TRBJ2-1; TRBD1 aligns across 11 bases. Losses at the gene ends were 5 bases for V and 2 bases for J; bases not matched to a gene: 5. CDR1 and CDR2 (germline): SNHLY, FYNNEI. This CDR3 has 16 amino acids.